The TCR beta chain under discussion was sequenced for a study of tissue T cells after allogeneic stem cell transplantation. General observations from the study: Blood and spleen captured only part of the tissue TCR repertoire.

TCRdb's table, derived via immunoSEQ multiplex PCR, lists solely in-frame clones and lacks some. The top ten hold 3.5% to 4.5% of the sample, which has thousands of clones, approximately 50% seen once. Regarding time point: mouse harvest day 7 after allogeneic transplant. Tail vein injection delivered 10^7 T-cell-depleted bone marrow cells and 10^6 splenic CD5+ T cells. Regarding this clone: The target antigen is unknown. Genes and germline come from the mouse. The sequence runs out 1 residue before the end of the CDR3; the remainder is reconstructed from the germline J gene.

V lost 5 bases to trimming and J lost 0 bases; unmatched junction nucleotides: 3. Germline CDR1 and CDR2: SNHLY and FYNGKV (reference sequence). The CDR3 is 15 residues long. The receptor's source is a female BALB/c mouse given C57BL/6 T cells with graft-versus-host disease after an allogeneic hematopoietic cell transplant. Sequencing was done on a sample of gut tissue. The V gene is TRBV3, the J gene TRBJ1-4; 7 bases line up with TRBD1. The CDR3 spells CASSATGLSNERLFF. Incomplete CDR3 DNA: TGTGCCAGCAGCGCGACAGGGCTTTCCAACGAAAGATTATTT.